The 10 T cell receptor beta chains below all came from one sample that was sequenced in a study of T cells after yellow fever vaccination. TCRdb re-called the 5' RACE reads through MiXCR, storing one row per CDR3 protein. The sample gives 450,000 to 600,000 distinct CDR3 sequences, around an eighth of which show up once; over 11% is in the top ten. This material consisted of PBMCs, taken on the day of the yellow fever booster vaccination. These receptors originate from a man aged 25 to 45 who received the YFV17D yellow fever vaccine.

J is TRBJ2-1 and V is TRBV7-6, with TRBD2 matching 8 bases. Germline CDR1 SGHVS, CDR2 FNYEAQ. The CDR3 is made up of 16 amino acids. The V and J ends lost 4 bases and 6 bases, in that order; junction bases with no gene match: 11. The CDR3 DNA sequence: TGTGCCAGCAGCTCAATCCCCGGGACTAGAGCCAATGAGCAGTTCTTC. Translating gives CASSSIPGTRANEQFF.

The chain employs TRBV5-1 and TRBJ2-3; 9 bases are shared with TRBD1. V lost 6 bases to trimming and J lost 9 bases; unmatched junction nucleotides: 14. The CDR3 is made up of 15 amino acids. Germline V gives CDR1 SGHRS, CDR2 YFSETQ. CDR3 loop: CASKSGTGNLQTQYF. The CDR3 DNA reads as TGCGCCAGCAAAAGCGGGACAGGGAATTTGCAGACGCAGTATTTT.

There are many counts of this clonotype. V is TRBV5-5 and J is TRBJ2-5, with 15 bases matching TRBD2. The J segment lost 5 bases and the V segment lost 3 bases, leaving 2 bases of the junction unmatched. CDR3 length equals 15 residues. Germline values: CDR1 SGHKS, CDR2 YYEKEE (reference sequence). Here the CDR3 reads CASSWTSGREETQYF. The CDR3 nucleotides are TGTGCCAGCAGCTGGACTAGCGGGAGGGAGGAGACCCAGTACTTC.

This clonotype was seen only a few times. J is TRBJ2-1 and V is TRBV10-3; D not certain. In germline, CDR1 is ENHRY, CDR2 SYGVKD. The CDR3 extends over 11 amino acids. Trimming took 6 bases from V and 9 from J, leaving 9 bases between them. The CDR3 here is CAISEQFEQFF. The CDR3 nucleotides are TGTGCCATCAGCGAACAGTTTGAGCAGTTCTTC.

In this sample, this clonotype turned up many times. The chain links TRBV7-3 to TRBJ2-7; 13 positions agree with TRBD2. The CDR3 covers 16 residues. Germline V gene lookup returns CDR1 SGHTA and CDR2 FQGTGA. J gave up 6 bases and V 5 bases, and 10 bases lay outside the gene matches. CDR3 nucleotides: TGTGCCAGCAGCCCGGGGGGACTAGCGGGAATAGGCGAGCAGTACTTC. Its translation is CASSPGGLAGIGEQYF.

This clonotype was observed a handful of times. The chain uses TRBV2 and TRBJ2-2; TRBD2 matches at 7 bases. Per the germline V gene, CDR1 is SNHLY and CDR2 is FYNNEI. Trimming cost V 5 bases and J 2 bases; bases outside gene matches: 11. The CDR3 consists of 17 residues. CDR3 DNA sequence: TGTGCCAGCAGTACGAGCCGAAGCGGGACTAACACCGGGGAGCTGTTTTTT. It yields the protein CASSTSRSGTNTGELFF.

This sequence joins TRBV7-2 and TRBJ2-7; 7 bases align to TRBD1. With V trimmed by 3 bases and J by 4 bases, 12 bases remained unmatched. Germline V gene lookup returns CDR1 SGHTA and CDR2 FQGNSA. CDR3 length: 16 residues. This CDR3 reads CASSFARTGFLYEQYF. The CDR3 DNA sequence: TGTGCCAGCAGCTTTGCCCGGACAGGATTTCTTTACGAGCAGTACTTC.

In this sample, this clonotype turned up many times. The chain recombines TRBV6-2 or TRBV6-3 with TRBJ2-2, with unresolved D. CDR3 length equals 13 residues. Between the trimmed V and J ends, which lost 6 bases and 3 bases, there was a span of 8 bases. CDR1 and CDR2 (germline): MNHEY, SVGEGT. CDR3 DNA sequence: TGTGCCAGCAGCCTAACATACACCGGGGAGCTGTTTTTT. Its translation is CASSLTYTGELFF.

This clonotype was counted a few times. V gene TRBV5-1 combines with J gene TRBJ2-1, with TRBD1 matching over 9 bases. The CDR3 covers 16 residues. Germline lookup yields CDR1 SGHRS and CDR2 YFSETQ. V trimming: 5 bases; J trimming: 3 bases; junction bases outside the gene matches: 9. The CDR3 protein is CASRGHGDRDYNEQFF. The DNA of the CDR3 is TGCGCCAGCAGGGGACATGGGGACAGGGACTACAATGAGCAGTTCTTC.

CDR3 coding DNA: TGCAGGACAGTTTCGAACACTGAAGCTTTCTTT. Protein sequence: CRTVSNTEAFF. The chain has TRBV20-1 and TRBJ1-1; possibly TRBD1 for D (5 bases). Germline V gene lookup returns CDR1 DFQATT and CDR2 SNEGSKA (reference sequence). The CDR3 runs to 11 residues.